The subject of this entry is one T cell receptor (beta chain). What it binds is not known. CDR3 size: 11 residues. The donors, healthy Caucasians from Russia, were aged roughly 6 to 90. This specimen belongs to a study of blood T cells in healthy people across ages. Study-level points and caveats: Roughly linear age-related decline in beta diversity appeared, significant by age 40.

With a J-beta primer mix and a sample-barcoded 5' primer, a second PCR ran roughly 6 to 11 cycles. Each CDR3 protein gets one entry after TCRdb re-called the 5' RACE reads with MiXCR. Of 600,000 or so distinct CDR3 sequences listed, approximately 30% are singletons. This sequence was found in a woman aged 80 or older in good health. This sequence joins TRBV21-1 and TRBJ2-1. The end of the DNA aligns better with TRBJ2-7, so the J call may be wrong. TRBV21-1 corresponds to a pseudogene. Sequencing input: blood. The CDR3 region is CAGNSYNEQYF. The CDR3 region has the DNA TGTGCCGGCAATTCCTACAATGAGCAGTACTTC.